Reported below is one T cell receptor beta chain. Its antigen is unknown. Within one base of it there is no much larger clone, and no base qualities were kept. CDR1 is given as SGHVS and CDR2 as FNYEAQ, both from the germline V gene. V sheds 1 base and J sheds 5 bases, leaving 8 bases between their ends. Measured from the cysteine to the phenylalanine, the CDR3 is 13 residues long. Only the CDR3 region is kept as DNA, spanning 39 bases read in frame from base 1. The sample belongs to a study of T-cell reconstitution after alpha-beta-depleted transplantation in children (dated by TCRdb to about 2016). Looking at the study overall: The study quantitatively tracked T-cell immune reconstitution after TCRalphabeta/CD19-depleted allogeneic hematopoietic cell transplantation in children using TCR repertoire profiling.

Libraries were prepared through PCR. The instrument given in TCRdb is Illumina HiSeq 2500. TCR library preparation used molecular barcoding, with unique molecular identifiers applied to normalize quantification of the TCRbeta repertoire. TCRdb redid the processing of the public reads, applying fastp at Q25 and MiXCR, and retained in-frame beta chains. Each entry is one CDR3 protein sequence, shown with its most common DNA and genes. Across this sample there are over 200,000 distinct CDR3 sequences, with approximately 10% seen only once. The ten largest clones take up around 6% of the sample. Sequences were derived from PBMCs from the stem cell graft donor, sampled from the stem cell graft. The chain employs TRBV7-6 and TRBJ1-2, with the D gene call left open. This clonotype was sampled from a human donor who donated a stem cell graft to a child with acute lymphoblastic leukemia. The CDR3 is CASSLGPRYGYTF. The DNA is TGTGCCAGCAGCTTAGGACCGAGATATGGCTACACCTTC.